One sample yielded the 26 T cell receptor beta chains listed below, sequenced in a study of T cell responses to AZD1222 COVID-19 vaccine. TCRdb keeps only in-frame clones here, not all; method: immunoSEQ multiplex PCR. This table has tens of thousands of clones, roughly 90% appearing once. Sample: peripheral blood, taken on day 0 of AZD1222 vaccination. The receptors stem from an adult in good health.

The chain carries TRBV11-2 and TRBJ2-7; D is perhaps TRBD1 or TRBD2 (5 bases each). The CDR3 is 16 residues long. Germline CDR1 is SGHAT and CDR2 is FQNNGV. The V end lost 0 bases, the J end lost 5 bases, and 17 bases lay between the germline ends. Here the CDR3 reads CASSLDQGRVRDEQYF. The CDR3 coding sequence is TGTGCCAGCAGCTTAGATCAGGGCAGGGTGAGGGACGAGCAGTACTTC.

This sequence joins TRBV29-1 and TRBJ2-3; 11 positions agree with TRBD2. The V and J ends lost 6 bases and 4 bases, in that order; junction bases with no gene match: 6. Germline V CDR1 and CDR2: SQVTM, ANQGSEA. The CDR3 sequence is 14 residues long. DNA of the CDR3: TGCAGCGTCCTGACTAGCGGGAAGGCAGATACGCAGTATTTT. Amino acid sequence: CSVLTSGKADTQYF.

The V call is TRBV3-1 (or the pseudogene TRBV3-2), the J call TRBJ1-6; no firm D call. Trimming cost V 1 base and J 7 bases, with 8 bases left between them. The CDR3 spans 14 residues. Germline V gene data show CDR1 as LGHDT and CDR2 as YNNKEL (reference sequence). CDR3 sequence (DNA): TGTGCCAGCAGCCAAGTGGAAGGAAATTCACCCCTCCACTTT. Residues: CASSQVEGNSPLHF.

This chain's CDR3 is CASRPKGNWGDTQYF. CDR3 bases: TGTGCCAGCAGGCCAAAAGGGAACTGGGGAGATACGCAGTATTTT. V is TRBV3-1 (or the pseudogene TRBV3-2) and J is TRBJ2-3; D uncertain. V dropped 6 bases and J dropped 5 bases, with 18 bases sitting between them. The length of the CDR3 is 15 residues. Germline CDR1 LGHDT, CDR2 YNNKEL (reference sequence).

The chain is built from TRBV4-3 and TRBJ1-2; 8 positions match TRBD1. This CDR3 has 14 residues. V lost 4 bases, J lost 4 bases, and 5 bases stayed unmatched. Germline V gives CDR1 LGHNA, CDR2 YSLEER. CDR3 sequence: CASSPGGAIYGYTF. CDR3 sequence (DNA): TGCGCCAGCAGCCCAGGGGGCGCGATCTATGGCTACACCTTC.

V is TRBV7-2 and J is TRBJ2-7; TRBD2 matches 8 bases. With 0 bases clipped from V and 5 bases from J, the junction kept 6 bases outside the gene matches. CDR1 and CDR2 from the germline V gene are SGHTA and FQGNSA. The CDR3 has 15 residues. Written as DNA, the CDR3 is TGTGCCAGCAGCTTAGCTTCCGGGGGGGTCGACGAGCAGTACTTC. Translating it yields CASSLASGGVDEQYF.

The chain employs TRBV20-1 and TRBJ1-5; a weak D match, TRBD1 (5 bases). The CDR3 totals 17 residues. Germline V CDR1 and CDR2: DFQATT, SNEGSKA (reference sequence). Between the trimmed V and J ends, which lost 3 bases and 3 bases, there was a span of 21 bases. CDR3 amino acids: CSASWGLGGADNQPQHF. Here the CDR3 DNA reads TGCAGTGCTAGTTGGGGGTTGGGAGGGGCGGACAATCAGCCCCAGCATTTT.

V gene TRBV6-5 combines with J gene TRBJ2-1, with D tentatively TRBD2 (5 bases). The germline V and J ends were trimmed by 6 bases and 2 bases, with 14 bases remaining between them. CDR1 MNHEY and CDR2 SVGAGI come from the germline V gene. CDR3 length equals 15 residues. The CDR3 DNA is TGTGCCAGCAGACTCACGACTACCCCCTACAATGAGCAGTTCTTC. Translating gives CASRLTTTPYNEQFF.

The chain has TRBV7-9 and TRBJ1-6, with D hard to call. The CDR3 loop spans 17 amino acids. The V end lost 2 bases, the J end lost 0 bases, and 11 bases lay between the germline ends. CDR1 SEHNR and CDR2 FQNEAQ come from the germline V gene (reference sequence). The CDR3 here is CASSLKPESSYNSPLHF. CDR3 DNA: TGTGCCAGCAGCTTAAAGCCAGAGAGCTCCTATAATTCACCCCTCCACTTT. The full variable domain, rest sourced from reference TRBV7-9 and TRBJ1-6, is DTGVSQNPRHKITKRGQNVTFRCDPISEHNRLYWYRQTLGQGPEFLTYFQNEAQLEKSRLLSDRFSAERPKGSFSTLEIQRTEQGDSAMYLCASSLKPESSYNSPLHFGNGTRLTVT.

The V and J genes are TRBV3-1 (or the pseudogene TRBV3-2) and TRBJ2-1; unclear D gene. The germline V gene encodes CDR1 LGHDT and CDR2 YNNKEL (reference sequence). The CDR3 is 11 residues long. V was cut by 2 bases and J by 8 bases, with 4 bases left in between. CDR3 in DNA: TGTGCCAGCAGCCAAACGCATGAGCAGTTCTTC. It yields the protein CASSQTHEQFF.

This clone was observed once. J is TRBJ1-1 and V is TRBV7-2; D remains unclear. The V gene's germline CDR1 is SGHTA and CDR2 FQGNSA. The V end was cut by 0 bases, the J end by 5 bases, with 10 bases between. CDR3 length: 14 residues. The CDR3 coding sequence is TGTGCCAGCAGCTTAGCCCCAATTCTAACTGAAGCTTTCTTT. Residues: CASSLAPILTEAFF.

The chain employs TRBV5-1 and TRBJ1-5; 8 bases match TRBD1. Losses at the gene ends were 4 bases for V and 7 bases for J; bases not matched to a gene: 7. Germline V gene sequence: CDR1 SGHRS, CDR2 YFSETQ. The CDR3 runs 14 residues. CDR3 nucleotides: TGCGCCAGCAGCCCCGGGACAGGAGAACAGCCCCAGCATTTT. This gives the protein CASSPGTGEQPQHF.

This sequence joins TRBV10-1 and TRBJ1-1; D gene unclear. The V gene's germline CDR1 is WNHNN and CDR2 SYGVQD (reference sequence). V was cut by 3 bases and J by 2 bases, with 4 bases left in between. The CDR3 has 12 residues. The CDR3 DNA follows: TGCGCCAGCAGTGATCTTAACACTGAAGCTTTCTTT. It encodes CASSDLNTEAFF.

This chain uses TRBV7-6 with TRBJ1-3; D gene unclear. CDR1 is SGHVS, CDR2 FNYEAQ, per germline. There are 14 residues in the CDR3. Between the trimmed V and J ends, which lost 6 bases and 0 bases, there was a span of 9 bases. The CDR3 protein is CASRPDLSGNTIYF. The CDR3 region has the DNA TGTGCCAGCAGGCCGGACCTCTCTGGAAACACCATATATTTT.

This sequence joins TRBV7-2 and TRBJ2-3; D possibly corresponds to TRBD1 (5 bases). Germline CDR1 is SGHTA and CDR2 is FQGNSA. The CDR3 loop spans 15 amino acids. Trimming removed 6 bases from V and 0 bases from J, with 13 bases in between. CDR3 amino acids: CASRGPFSSTDTQYF. For the CDR3, the DNA is TGTGCCAGCAGGGGGCCCTTTTCTAGCACAGATACGCAGTATTTT.

This rearrangement joins TRBV11-3 to TRBJ1-1, with no clear D. The CDR3 is 13 residues long. V dropped 1 base and J dropped 2 bases, with 5 bases sitting between them. Germline V lookup: CDR1 SGHNT, CDR2 YENEEA. In DNA form, the CDR3 reads TGTGCCAGCAGCTTAGCCCCCAACACTGAAGCTTTCTTT. It specifies CASSLAPNTEAFF.

The J gene is TRBJ1-4, the V gene TRBV4-3; 9 bases line up with TRBD1. This CDR3 contains 15 residues. J was trimmed by 7 bases and V by 2 bases; bases with no gene match: 5. The germline V gene has CDR1 LGHNA and CDR2 YSLEER. CDR3 sequence reads: CASSQLGTGSEKLFF. CDR3 DNA: TGCGCCAGCAGCCAACTTGGGACAGGGAGTGAAAAACTGTTTTTT.

The rearrangement uses TRBV7-2 and TRBJ2-7; D might be TRBD2 (5 bases). This CDR3 has 14 amino acids. The V gene lost 1 base and the J gene lost 2 bases, with 9 bases spanning the gap. The germline gives CDR1 SGHTA, CDR2 FQGNSA. Written as DNA, the CDR3 is TGTGCCAGCAGCTTAGTTTCCGGGGCCTACGAGCAGTACTTC. Protein: CASSLVSGAYEQYF.

As concerns this clone: At one of its ends the junction is not consistent with the germline gene, which may arise from a read error. This chain connects TRBV5-4 to TRBJ2-3; maybe TRBD1 (5 bases). The length of the CDR3 is 14 residues. The germline gives CDR1 SGHNT, CDR2 YYREEE (reference sequence). CDR3 nucleotides: TGTGCCAGCAGCCCAACTCAGGGCACCGATACGCAGTATTTT. Translation: CASSPTQGTDTQYF. Full variable domain (rest looked up from reference TRBV5-4 and TRBJ2-3): ETGVTQSPTHLIKTRGQQVTLRCSSQSGHNTVSWYQQALGQGPQFIFQYYREEENGRGNFPPRFSGLQFPNYSSELNVNALELDDSALYLCASSPTQGTDTQYFGPGTRLTVL.

This clone showed up just once. The gene calls are TRBV10-2 and TRBJ2-1; unclear D gene. V was cut by 5 bases and J by 2 bases, with 7 bases left in between. The CDR3 is made up of 13 amino acids. Germline CDR1 is WSHSY and CDR2 is SAAADI. The DNA for the CDR3 is TGCGCCAGCAGTTATGACCCCTACAATGAGCAGTTCTTC. Residues: CASSYDPYNEQFF.

V gene TRBV7-8 combines with J gene TRBJ2-5; maybe TRBD1 (5 bases). V lost 1 base and J 2 bases, leaving 11 bases between the germline ends. The CDR3 is 15 amino acids. Germline V CDR1 and CDR2: SGHVS, FQNEAQ. The CDR3 nucleotides are TGTGCCAGCAGCTTAGTCAGGGTTTCTCAAGAGACCCAGTACTTC. Encoded protein: CASSLVRVSQETQYF.

The chain employs TRBV11-2 and TRBJ2-5; TRBD2 aligns across 14 bases. Germline CDR1 reads SGHAT; CDR2 reads FQNNGV. This CDR3 is 15 amino acids long. The V gene end was trimmed by 5 bases and the J gene end by 5 bases; junction bases not matched to a gene: 4. The DNA of the CDR3 is TGTGCCAGCAGCCAAAGGACTAGCGGGAGGGAGACCCAGTACTTC. Protein: CASSQRTSGRETQYF.

This clone has a handful of counts. This chain uses TRBV18 with TRBJ2-7; D gene uncertain. The length of the CDR3 is 11 residues. V was trimmed by 3 bases and J by 7 bases, leaving 7 bases between them. Germline V lookup: CDR1 KGHSH, CDR2 LQKENI. Here the CDR3 DNA reads TGTGCCAGCTCACCCGCTGGGGAGCAGTACTTC. Residues: CASSPAGEQYF.

The CDR3 nucleotides read TGTGCCAGCAGCGGCCGAGGACCCCAAGCTTTCTTT. Translated, it gives CASSGRGPQAFF. The V and J genes are TRBV6-1 and TRBJ1-1, with D hard to call. Germline CDR1 is MNHNS and CDR2 is SASEGT. The ends were cut back, 6 bases at V and 9 bases at J, with 14 bases in the middle. CDR3 length equals 12 residues.

In this sample, this clone turned up once. The chain uses TRBV9 and TRBJ1-4; 8 nucleotides match TRBD1. Germline V gene data show CDR1 as SGDLS and CDR2 as YYNGEE. J was trimmed by 5 bases and V by 1 base; bases with no gene match: 4. The CDR3 consists of 15 residues. For the CDR3, the DNA is TGTGCCAGCAGCGTATGGGCAGGGGGCAATGAAAAACTGTTTTTT. Translated, it gives CASSVWAGGNEKLFF.

The V call is TRBV11-2, the J call TRBJ1-5, with a possible D match to TRBD1 (6 bases). Trimming cost V 5 bases and J 6 bases, with 17 bases left between them. The germline CDR1 and CDR2 sequences are SGHAT and FQNNGV. CDR3 length equals 15 residues. In DNA, the CDR3 is TGTGCCAGCAGCCGGACAGCCGTCCGGGGTCAGCCCCAGCATTTT. Its translation: CASSRTAVRGQPQHF.